This entry describes one T cell receptor beta chain. The antigen remains unidentified. The repertoire was sequenced with immunoSEQ multiplex PCR; TCRdb's copy has only in-frame clones and lacks some. Found here are 95,000 to 110,000 clones, 86% of them singletons; the top ten hold less than 4%. The data were taken from a study of T cell responses to AZD1222 COVID-19 vaccine. The study, taken as a whole, reports: Researchers report vaccine-associated CD4 TCRs spanning spike, with dominance at 160-218 and 743-854. Donor demographics were predominantly white British with a female majority; clonal diversity may be underestimated. Sampling captured repertoires only after the peak T cell response.

With V trimmed by 3 bases and J by 5 bases, 11 bases remained unmatched. Germline V lookup: CDR1 SGHRS, CDR2 YFSETQ. The CDR3 is 16 amino acids. This sequence originates from an adult who received the MenACWY meningococcal vaccine as a control. The material sequenced was peripheral blood, taken 28 days after the second dose of the MenACWY control vaccine. The chain recombines TRBV5-1 with TRBJ2-1, with 7 bases identical to TRBD2. The CDR3 spells CASSSPGSGVNNEQFF. CDR3 nucleotides: TGCGCCAGCAGCTCTCCAGGGAGCGGGGTGAACAATGAGCAGTTCTTC.